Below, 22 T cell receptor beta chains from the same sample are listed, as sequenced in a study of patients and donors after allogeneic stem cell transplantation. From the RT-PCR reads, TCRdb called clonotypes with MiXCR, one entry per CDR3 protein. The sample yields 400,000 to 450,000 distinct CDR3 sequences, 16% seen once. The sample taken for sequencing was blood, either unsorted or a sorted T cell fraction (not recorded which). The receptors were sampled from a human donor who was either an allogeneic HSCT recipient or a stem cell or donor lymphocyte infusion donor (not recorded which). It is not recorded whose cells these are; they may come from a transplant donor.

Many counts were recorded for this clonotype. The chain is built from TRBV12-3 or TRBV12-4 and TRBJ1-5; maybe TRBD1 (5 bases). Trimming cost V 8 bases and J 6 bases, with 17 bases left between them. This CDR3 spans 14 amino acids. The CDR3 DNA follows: TGTGCCAGCGCCTTGGGGGGGATGGGTCAGCCCCAGCATTTT. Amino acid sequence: CASALGGMGQPQHF.

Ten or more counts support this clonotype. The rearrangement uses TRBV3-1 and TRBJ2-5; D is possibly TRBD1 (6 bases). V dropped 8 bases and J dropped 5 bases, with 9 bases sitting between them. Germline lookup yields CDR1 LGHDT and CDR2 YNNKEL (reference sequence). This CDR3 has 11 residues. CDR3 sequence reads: CASGRGETQYF. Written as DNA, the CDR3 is TGTGCCAGCGGCAGGGGTGAGACCCAGTACTTC.

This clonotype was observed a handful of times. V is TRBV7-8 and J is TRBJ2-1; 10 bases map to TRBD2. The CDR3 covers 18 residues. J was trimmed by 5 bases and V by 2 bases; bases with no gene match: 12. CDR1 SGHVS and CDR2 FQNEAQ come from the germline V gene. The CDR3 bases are TGTGCCAGCAGCTTACGGCTAGCGGGGGCCCCCATAAACAATGAGCAGTTCTTC. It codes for CASSLRLAGAPINNEQFF.

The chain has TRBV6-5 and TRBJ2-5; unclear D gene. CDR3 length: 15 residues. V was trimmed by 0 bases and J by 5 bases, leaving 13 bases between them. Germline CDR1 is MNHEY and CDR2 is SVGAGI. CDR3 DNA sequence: TGTGCCAGCAGTTACTCGAAGGCACAGATGGAGACCCAGTACTTC. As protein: CASSYSKAQMETQYF.

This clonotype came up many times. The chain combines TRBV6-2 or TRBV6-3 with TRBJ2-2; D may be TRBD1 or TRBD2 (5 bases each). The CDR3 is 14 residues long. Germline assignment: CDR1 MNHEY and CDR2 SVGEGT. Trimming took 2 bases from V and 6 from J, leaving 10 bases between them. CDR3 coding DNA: TGTGCCAGCAGTTACCGGGGCTCAGCCGGGGAGCTGTTTTTT. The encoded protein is CASSYRGSAGELFF.

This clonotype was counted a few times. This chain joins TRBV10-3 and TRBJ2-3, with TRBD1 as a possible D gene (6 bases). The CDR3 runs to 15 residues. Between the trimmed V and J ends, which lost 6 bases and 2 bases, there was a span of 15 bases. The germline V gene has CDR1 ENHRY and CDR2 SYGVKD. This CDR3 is CAISPQGTDTDTQYF. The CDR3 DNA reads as TGTGCCATCAGCCCACAGGGAACCGACACAGATACGCAGTATTTT.

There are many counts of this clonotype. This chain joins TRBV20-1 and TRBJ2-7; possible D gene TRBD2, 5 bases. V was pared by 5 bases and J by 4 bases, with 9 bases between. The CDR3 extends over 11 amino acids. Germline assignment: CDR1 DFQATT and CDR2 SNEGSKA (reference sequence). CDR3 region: CSASGSYEQYF. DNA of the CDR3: TGCAGTGCTTCGGGGTCTTACGAGCAGTACTTC.

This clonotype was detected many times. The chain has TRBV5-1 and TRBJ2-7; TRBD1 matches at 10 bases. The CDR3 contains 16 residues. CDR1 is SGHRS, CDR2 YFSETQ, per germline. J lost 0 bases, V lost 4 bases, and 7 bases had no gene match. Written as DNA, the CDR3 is TGCGCCAGCAGCGCTTTGACAGGGGGCAACTCCTACGAGCAGTACTTC. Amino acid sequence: CASSALTGGNSYEQYF.

CDR3 sequence reads: CASRQPRGNTEAFF. The CDR3 bases are TGTGCCAGCAGGCAACCACGCGGGAACACTGAAGCTTTCTTT. The J gene is TRBJ1-1, the V gene TRBV6-2 or TRBV6-3, with no clear D. There are 14 residues in the CDR3. The V gene's germline CDR1 is MNHEY and CDR2 SVGEGT. Between the trimmed V and J ends, which lost 6 bases and 1 base, there was a span of 12 bases.

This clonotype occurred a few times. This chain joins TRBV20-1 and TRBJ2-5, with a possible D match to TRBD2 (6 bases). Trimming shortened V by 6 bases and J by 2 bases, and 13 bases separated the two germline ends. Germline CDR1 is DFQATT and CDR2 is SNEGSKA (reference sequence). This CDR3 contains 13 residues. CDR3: CSAWDFEQETQYF. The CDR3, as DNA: TGCAGTGCCTGGGACTTCGAACAAGAGACCCAGTACTTC.

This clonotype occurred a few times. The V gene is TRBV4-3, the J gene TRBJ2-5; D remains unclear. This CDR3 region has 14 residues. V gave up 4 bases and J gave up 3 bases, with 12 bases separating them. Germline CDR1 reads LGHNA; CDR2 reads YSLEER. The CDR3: CASSLTLTKETQYF. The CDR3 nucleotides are TGCGCCAGCAGCCTTACGTTAACCAAAGAGACCCAGTACTTC.

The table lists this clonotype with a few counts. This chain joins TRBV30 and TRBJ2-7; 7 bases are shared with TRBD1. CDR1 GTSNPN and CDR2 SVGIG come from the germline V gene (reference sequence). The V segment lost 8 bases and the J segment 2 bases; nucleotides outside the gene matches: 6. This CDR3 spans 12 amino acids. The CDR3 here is CAARDRAYEQYF. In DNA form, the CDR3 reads TGTGCCGCCCGGGACAGAGCCTACGAGCAGTACTTC.

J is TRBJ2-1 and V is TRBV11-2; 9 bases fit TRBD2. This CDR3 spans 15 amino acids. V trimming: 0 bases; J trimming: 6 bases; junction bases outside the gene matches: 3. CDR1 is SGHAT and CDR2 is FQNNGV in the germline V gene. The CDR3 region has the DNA TGTGCCAGCAGCTTAGAGGGACTAGCCGCCAATGAGCAGTTCTTC. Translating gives CASSLEGLAANEQFF. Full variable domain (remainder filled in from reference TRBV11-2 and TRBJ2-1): EAGVAQSPRYKIIEKRQSVAFWCNPISGHATLYWYQQILGQGPKLLIQFQNNGVVDDSQLPKDRFSAERLKGVDSTLKIQPAKLEDSAVYLCASSLEGLAANEQFFGPGTRLTVL.

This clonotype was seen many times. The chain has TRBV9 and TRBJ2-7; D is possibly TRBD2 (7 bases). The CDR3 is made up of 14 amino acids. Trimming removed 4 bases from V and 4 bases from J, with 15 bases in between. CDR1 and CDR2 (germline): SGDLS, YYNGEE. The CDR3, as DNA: TGTGCCAGCAGCCCCACCGGGGGGCTATACGAGCAGTACTTC. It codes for CASSPTGGLYEQYF.

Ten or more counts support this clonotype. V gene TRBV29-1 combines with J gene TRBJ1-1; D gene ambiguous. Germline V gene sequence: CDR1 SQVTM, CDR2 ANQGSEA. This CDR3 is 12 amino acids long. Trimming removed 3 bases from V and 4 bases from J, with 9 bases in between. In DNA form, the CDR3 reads TGCAGCGTTGAGGCAGGCGGCACTGAAGCTTTCTTT. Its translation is CSVEAGGTEAFF.

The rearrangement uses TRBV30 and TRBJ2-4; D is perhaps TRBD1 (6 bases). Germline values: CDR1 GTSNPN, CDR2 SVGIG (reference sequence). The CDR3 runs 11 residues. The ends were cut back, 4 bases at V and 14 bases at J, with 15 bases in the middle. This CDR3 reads CAWNLGQKEYF. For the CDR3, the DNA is TGTGCCTGGAACTTAGGACAGAAGGAGTACTTC.

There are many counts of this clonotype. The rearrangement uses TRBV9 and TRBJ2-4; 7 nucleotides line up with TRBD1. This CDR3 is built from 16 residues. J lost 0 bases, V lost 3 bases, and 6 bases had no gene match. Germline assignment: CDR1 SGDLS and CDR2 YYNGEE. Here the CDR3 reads CASSAGQDLAKNIQYF. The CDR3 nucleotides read TGTGCCAGCAGCGCAGGACAGGACCTAGCCAAAAACATTCAGTACTTC.

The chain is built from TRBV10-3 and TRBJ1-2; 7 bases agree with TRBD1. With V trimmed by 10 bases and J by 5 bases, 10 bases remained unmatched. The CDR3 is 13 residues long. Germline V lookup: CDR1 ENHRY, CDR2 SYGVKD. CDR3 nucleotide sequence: TGTGCCACGACGGAGGGGGCAGGGTATGGCTACACCTTC. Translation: CATTEGAGYGYTF.

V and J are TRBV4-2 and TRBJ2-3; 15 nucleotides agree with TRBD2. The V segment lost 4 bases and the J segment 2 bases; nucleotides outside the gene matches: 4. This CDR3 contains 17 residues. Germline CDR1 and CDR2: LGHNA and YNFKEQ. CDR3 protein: CASSRTSGRAFTDTQYF. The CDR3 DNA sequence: TGTGCCAGCAGCCGGACTAGCGGGAGGGCATTCACAGATACGCAGTATTTT.

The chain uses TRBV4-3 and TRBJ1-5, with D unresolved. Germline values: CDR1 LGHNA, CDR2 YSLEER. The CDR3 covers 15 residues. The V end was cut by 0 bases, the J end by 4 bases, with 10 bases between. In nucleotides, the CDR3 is TGCGCCAGCAGCCAAGATCGGAATCGGAATCAGCCCCAGCATTTT. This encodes CASSQDRNRNQPQHF.

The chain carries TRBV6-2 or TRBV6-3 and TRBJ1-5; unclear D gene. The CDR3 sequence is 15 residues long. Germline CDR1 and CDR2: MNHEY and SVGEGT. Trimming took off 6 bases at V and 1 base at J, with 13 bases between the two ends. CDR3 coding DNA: TGTGCCAGCAGCTGGCCCCGGGCCAGCAATCAGCCCCAGCATTTT. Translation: CASSWPRASNQPQHF.

The CDR3 bases are TGTGCCAGCAGTTTGGCAGGGTCGGGGCGGGATCAGCCCCAGCATTTT. It translates to CASSLAGSGRDQPQHF. The rearrangement links TRBV27 to TRBJ1-5, with D perhaps matching TRBD1 (5 bases). From germline, CDR1 is MNHEY and CDR2 SMNVEV (reference sequence). V lost 3 bases and J lost 5, with 17 bases in between. The CDR3 loop spans 16 amino acids.